The 8 T cell receptor beta chains given below trace back to one sample, sequenced in a study of shared clonotypes between healthy human individuals. Method: immunoSEQ multiplex PCR; TCRdb's copy keeps in-frame clones and lacks some. The sample lists some 2.1 million clones, 93% occurring once. CD8 cells classed as naive were CD45RO-negative and positively selected for CCR7, excluding terminally differentiated effector memory CD45RA+ cells. The material sequenced was naive CD8+ T cells from PBMCs. These receptor sequences come from a man aged 18 to 30 in good health. Some clones in this sample may be carry-over from other donors' samples.

V usage is TRBV5-1 and J usage is TRBJ2-2; no clear D. V was pared by 9 bases and J by 5 bases, with 35 bases between. The CDR3 has 20 amino acids. The germline CDR1 and CDR2 sequences are SGHRS and YFSETQ. This CDR3 reads CATRYPPFDEPDSNTGELFF. The DNA of the CDR3 is TGCGCCACCAGATACCCACCGTTCGATGAGCCCGATTCCAATACCGGGGAGCTGTTTTTT.

The chain is built from TRBV6-6 and TRBJ2-3, with 13 bases fitting TRBD2. CDR1 is MNHNY, CDR2 SVGAGI, per germline (reference sequence). The CDR3 length is 15 residues. The trim removed 5 bases at V and 6 bases at J, leaving 5 bases unmatched. This CDR3 is CASSNGLAGADTQYF. CDR3 in DNA: TGTGCCAGCAGTAATGGACTAGCGGGAGCTGATACGCAGTATTTT.

This chain uses TRBV28 with TRBJ2-3, with D tentatively TRBD2 (5 bases). Germline CDR1 and CDR2: MDHEN and SYDVKM. The CDR3 sequence is 15 residues long. V was clipped by 3 bases and J by 6 bases, with 16 bases between them. The CDR3 reads CASSFGANPGDTQYF. The DNA for the CDR3 is TGTGCCAGCAGTTTCGGAGCTAACCCGGGGGATACGCAGTATTTT.

The chain combines TRBV11-2 with TRBJ2-7; D unresolved. The CDR3 spans 14 residues. Between the trimmed V and J ends, which lost 7 bases and 7 bases, there was a span of 20 bases. Germline CDR1 SGHAT, CDR2 FQNNGV. The CDR3, as DNA: TGTGCCAGCACCACCCCCGGACCCCTTATGGAGCAGTACTTC. Translation gives CASTTPGPLMEQYF.

The chain links TRBV27 to TRBJ2-2, with 9 nucleotides matching TRBD1. The CDR3 has 19 amino acids. V lost 4 bases, J lost 7 bases, and 19 bases stayed unmatched. Germline V gives CDR1 MNHEY, CDR2 SMNVEV (reference sequence). The CDR3 region has the DNA TGTGCCAGCAGTTCGACCTCCGGACAGGGGTTGGGTTTCGTCGGGGAGCTGTTTTTT. This sequence encodes CASSSTSGQGLGFVGELFF.

The V call is TRBV6-1, the J call TRBJ2-1; TRBD2 agrees at 9 bases. The CDR3 is 17 residues long. Germline CDR1 and CDR2: MNHNS and SASEGT. With V trimmed by 3 bases and J by 0 bases, 6 bases remained unmatched. In nucleotides, the CDR3 is TGTGCCAGCAGTGACCTAGCGGGGTACCGCTCCTACAATGAGCAGTTCTTC. Its translation: CASSDLAGYRSYNEQFF.

The chain uses TRBV4-2 and TRBJ2-2, with no clear D. Deletions cut 2 bases from V and 6 bases from J, with 19 bases between. The length of the CDR3 is 17 residues. Looked up from germline, CDR1 is LGHNA and CDR2 is YNFKEQ. For the CDR3, the DNA is TGTGCCAGCAGCCAACTAATCGAGATGAAGAGCGCCGGGGAGCTGTTTTTT. Translated, it gives CASSQLIEMKSAGELFF.

This clone has only one observation. The genes are TRBV28 and TRBJ1-2; D is uncertain. CDR3 length equals 14 residues. Germline V CDR1 and CDR2: MDHEN, SYDVKM. Trimming left V 2 bases short and J 3 bases short, with 10 bases between. Written as DNA, the CDR3 is TGTGCCAGCAGTTTAGGTTCTACGGACTATGGCTACACCTTC. It encodes CASSLGSTDYGYTF.